This T cell receptor (beta chain) was recovered during a study of OX40 agonist ivuxolimab in advanced cancers. About the study: At 0.01 to 10 mg/kg, ivuxolimab was administered intravenously to patients every 2 weeks. The study, taken as a whole, reports: At 0.1 to 3.0 mg/kg and by week 6, CD4+ and CD8+ T cells in the blood had expanded clonally. Low normalized T-cell clonal expansion was additionally recorded for some nonresponders.

As for this clone: Its antigen is as yet unknown.

With baseline, cycle 4 day 1, and cycle 7 day 1 as timepoints, blood was sampled. Looked up from germline, CDR1 is SGHKS and CDR2 is YYEKEE (reference sequence). The CDR3 extends over 13 amino acids. V gave up 5 bases and J gave up 4 bases, with 13 bases separating them. Clones were read by immunoSEQ multiplex PCR, and TCRdb kept only the in-frame ones, dropping some. In the table there are some 77,000 clones, 80% to 90% of which are singletons. The chain is built from TRBV5-5 and TRBJ2-7, with a weak D call TRBD2 (7 bases). The receptor was isolated from an adult with an advanced solid tumor such as melanoma, head and neck, liver or kidney cancer. The input for sequencing was CD4+ or CD8+ T cells sorted from blood, taken in a trial of the OX40 agonist ivuxolimab. CDR3 in DNA: TGTGCCAGCAGGAGGGGGGGCACTTACGAGCAGTACTTC. This sequence encodes CASRRGGTYEQYF.